The 8 T cell receptor beta chains given below trace back to one sample, sequenced in a study of cytomegalovirus exposure and HLA in healthy donors. The PCR ran on 60 Vbeta and 13 Jbeta primers. Data came from immunoSEQ multiplex PCR; TCRdb stores just in-frame clones and leaves some out. The table includes approximately 200,000 clones, roughly three quarters detected once. The material sequenced was PBMCs. These receptors all stem from a woman aged 18-29 years in good health and CMV-seronegative.

In this sample, this clone turned up a few times. The chain's CDR3 is CASSLGDRYNEQFF. CDR3 in DNA: TGCGCCAGCAGCTTGGGTGACAGGTACAATGAGCAGTTCTTC. V and J are TRBV5-1 and TRBJ2-1; possible D gene TRBD1, 6 bases. Per germline, CDR1 SGHRS and CDR2 YFSETQ. V was pared by 0 bases and J by 4 bases, with 8 bases between. This CDR3 is built from 14 residues.

This clone was detected a few times. This rearrangement joins TRBV19 to TRBJ2-7, with 12 bases identical to TRBD2. Unmatched junction bases numbered 8, after V lost 6 bases and J lost 5 bases. The CDR3 consists of 15 residues. Germline values: CDR1 LNHDA, CDR2 SQIVND (reference sequence). The CDR3 spells CASSLAGGPANEQYF. CDR3 nucleotides: TGTGCCAGTAGCCTAGCGGGAGGGCCTGCGAACGAGCAGTACTTC.

The chain links TRBV19 to TRBJ1-6; weak D call: TRBD1 (5 bases). The CDR3 sequence is 17 residues long. Trimming stripped 2 bases from V and 4 bases from J, with 15 bases between. From germline, CDR1 is LNHDA and CDR2 SQIVND (reference sequence). The CDR3 reads CASSIRFGGGYNSPLHF. The CDR3 DNA reads as TGTGCCAGTAGTATACGATTCGGTGGGGGGTATAATTCACCCCTCCACTTT.

The gene calls are TRBV7-2 and TRBJ2-7, with TRBD1 matching over 11 bases. The CDR3 totals 15 residues. Germline V lookup: CDR1 SGHTA, CDR2 FQGNSA. The V segment lost 5 bases and the J segment 4 bases; nucleotides outside the gene matches: 7. The CDR3 region is CASSADGTGGYEQYF. The CDR3 DNA reads as TGTGCCAGCAGCGCGGACGGGACAGGGGGTTACGAGCAGTACTTC.

The V and J genes are TRBV28 and TRBJ2-7, with TRBD1 matching 9 bases. The length of the CDR3 is 15 residues. Trimming at V came to 7 bases and at J to 1 base, leaving 8 bases not matched to a gene. The germline CDR1 and CDR2 sequences are MDHEN and SYDVKM. CDR3 sequence reads: CASKFIGTGSYEQYF. The CDR3 DNA reads TGTGCCAGCAAATTCATCGGGACAGGGTCCTACGAGCAGTACTTC. Using reference TRBV28 and TRBJ2-7 for the parts outside the CDR3, the full variable domain is DVKVTQSSRYLVKRTGEKVFLECVQDMDHENMFWYRQDPGLGLRLIYFSYDVKMKEKGDIPEGYSVSREKKERFSLILESASTNQTSMYLCASKFIGTGSYEQYFGPGTRLTVT.

This sequence joins TRBV7-9 and TRBJ1-1; possibly TRBD1 for D (5 bases). Trimming removed 1 base from V and 1 base from J, with 10 bases in between. Germline V gives CDR1 SEHNR, CDR2 FQNEAQ (reference sequence). There are 15 residues in the CDR3. This chain's CDR3 is CASSLVGQGNTEAFF. CDR3 nucleotide sequence: TGTGCCAGCAGCTTAGTAGGGCAGGGGAACACTGAAGCTTTCTTT.

This clone was counted once. The V gene is TRBV2, the J gene TRBJ1-2; 8 positions agree with TRBD1. J lost 2 bases, V lost 3 bases, and 2 bases had no gene match. Germline V CDR1 and CDR2: SNHLY, FYNNEI. This CDR3 has 14 amino acids. CDR3 bases: TGTGCCAGCAGTGAGCAGGGGGCCAACTATGGCTACACCTTC. It is translated as CASSEQGANYGYTF.

V and J are TRBV27 and TRBJ2-1; 9 nucleotides line up with TRBD2. The V gene end was trimmed by 4 bases and the J gene end by 4 bases; junction bases not matched to a gene: 2. The CDR3 spans 14 residues. Germline values: CDR1 MNHEY, CDR2 SMNVEV (reference sequence). The CDR3 sequence: CASSSSGVYNEQFF. DNA for the CDR3: TGTGCCAGCAGTTCTAGCGGGGTTTACAATGAGCAGTTCTTC.